The rows below give T cell receptor beta chains drawn from one sample of a study of T cells after yellow fever vaccination. From the 5' RACE reads, TCRdb called clonotypes with MiXCR, one entry per CDR3 protein. This table has roughly 160,000 distinct CDR3 sequences, around 7.3% appearing once. The source was CD4+ T cells sorted from PBMCs, collected 5 to 6 days after the first yellow fever vaccination. These receptors were obtained from a young man who received the YFV17D yellow fever vaccine. Both conserved end residues are part of each CDR3. A D gene is named only where the DNA matches it firmly. Clone size appears in some rows only: once, few, many, or a class for an expanded clone.

many	.	TRBV18	TRBJ2-1	TGTGCCAGCTCACGAGGTCAGAACAATGAGCAGTTCTTC	CASSRGQNNEQFF
.	TRBD2	TRBV18	TRBJ2-4	TGTGCCAGCTCACCGAACGGGGGGTACATTCAGTACTTC	CASSPNGGYIQYF
many	.	TRBV7-2	TRBJ2-5	TGTGCCAGCAGCTCCCCCTTCGGTCGGGAAAAGACCCAGTACTTC	CASSSPFGREKTQYF
few	.	TRBV4-1	TRBJ1-5	TGCGCCAGCAGTAACGGAGTCGATCAGCCCCAGCATTTT	CASSNGVDQPQHF
few	.	TRBV27	TRBJ1-3	TGTGCCAGCAGTTCCCCAGGACTTGGAAACACCATATATTTT	CASSSPGLGNTIYF
many	.	TRBV16	TRBJ1-2	TGTGCCAGCAGCCAATCTCACGGAGGCGACTATGGCTACACCTTC	CASSQSHGGDYGYTF
.	.	TRBV5-1	TRBJ1-1	TGCGTCAGCAGCCCACGTACAGGGATTCGGTCTGAAGCTTTCTTT	CVSSPRTGIRSEAFF
few	.	TRBV7-3	TRBJ2-2	TGTGCCAGCAGCTTAAATAGCGGCCAAGCCGGGGAGCTGTTTTTT	CASSLNSGQAGELFF
medium-sized	.	TRBV18	TRBJ2-3	TGTGCCAGCTCACCACCTAGAGGAGGGACAGATACGCAGTATTTT	CASSPPRGGTDTQYF
many	.	TRBV4-3	TRBJ1-2	TGCGCCAGCAGCCCATTACAGGGAAACTATGGCTACACCTTC	CASSPLQGNYGYTF
many	TRBD2	TRBV20-1	TRBJ2-1	TGCAGTGCCCTAGCGGGGGGTATCTCCTACAATGAGCAGTTCTTC	CSALAGGISYNEQFF
many	TRBD2	TRBV7-2	TRBJ2-7	TGTGCCAGCAGCTCCTTAGCGGGGGGCTGGGACTACGAGCAGTACTTC	CASSSLAGGWDYEQYF
many	.	TRBV7-6	TRBJ2-1	TGTGCCAGCAGCTCACTAGCGACAGGGGAGCAGTTCTTC	CASSSLATGEQFF
few	.	TRBV2	TRBJ1-1	TGTGCCAGCATCCCGGGGGGCCGGACTGAAGCTTTCTTT	CASIPGGRTEAFF
.	.	TRBV5-1	TRBJ1-1	TGCGCCAGCAGCCCCCAAGAGAACACTGAAGCTTTCTTT	CASSPQENTEAFF
many	TRBD2	TRBV9	TRBJ2-3	TGTGCCAGCAGCGTAACTGGCGGGGGGACTAGCACAGATACGCAGTATTTT	CASSVTGGGTSTDTQYF
many	.	TRBV3-1	TRBJ2-2	TGTGCCAGCAGTGGGGGAAACACCGGGGAGCTGTTTTTT	CASSGGNTGELFF
many	TRBD2	TRBV11-2	TRBJ2-1	TGTGCCAGCAGCTTAGCCGGGAGGGTTCGGTTCTTC	CASSLAGRVRFF
few	.	TRBV5-1	TRBJ1-5	TGCGCCAGCAGTCCGGGAGGGGTGAATCAGCCCCAGCATTTT	CASSPGGVNQPQHF
many	.	TRBV3-1	TRBJ2-5	TGTGCCAGCAGCCAAGTGGGACGGAAACCGTCGGGGACCCAGTACTTC	CASSQVGRKPSGTQYF
few	.	TRBV12-3/TRBV12-4	TRBJ1-6	TGTGCCAGCGGAACAGGGAATAATTCACCCCTCCACTTT	CASGTGNNSPLHF
.	.	TRBV20-1	TRBJ1-5	TGCAGTGCTAGATATCCCGACAGGCCTAATCAGCCCCAGCATTTT	CSARYPDRPNQPQHF
many	.	TRBV18	TRBJ1-6	TGTGCCAGCTCACCAAGGAATTCACCCCTCCACTTT	CASSPRNSPLHF
few	.	TRBV21-1	TRBJ2-1	TGTGCCAGCAGCAAGGGGAAAAGTCACAATGAGCAGTTCTTC	CASSKGKSHNEQFF
many	.	TRBV7-2	TRBJ2-3	TGTGCCAGCAGCTCGGAGGGGGCCCGCACAGATACGCAGTATTTT	CASSSEGARTDTQYF
many	TRBD1	TRBV11-2	TRBJ1-5	TGTGCCAGCAGCTTAGATAGGGGGCCCAATCAGCCCCAGCATTTT	CASSLDRGPNQPQHF
.	.	TRBV7-9	TRBJ1-1	TGTGCCAGCAGCTTCGGGACGGTGAACACTGAAGCTTTCTTT	CASSFGTVNTEAFF
few	.	TRBV5-4	TRBJ1-1	TGTGCCAGCAGCGGGACCGTGAACACTGAAGCTTTCTTT	CASSGTVNTEAFF
.	.	TRBV7-2	TRBJ1-2	TGTGCCAGCAGCGGATACGGTAGCTATGGCTACACCTTC	CASSGYGSYGYTF
many	.	TRBV5-1	TRBJ2-6	TGCGCCAGCAGTGTTCGCCAATCAGGGGCCGGGGCCAACGTCCTGACTTTC	CASSVRQSGAGANVLTF
few	TRBD2	TRBV6-5	TRBJ2-3	TGTGCCAGCAGCCTCGGGGTAGCGGGGGCAGATACGCAGTATTTT	CASSLGVAGADTQYF
many	.	TRBV10-3	TRBJ1-1	TGTGCCATCAGTGGACAGATGAACACTGAAGCTTTCTTT	CAISGQMNTEAFF
many	TRBD1	TRBV29-1	TRBJ1-2	TGCAGCGTTGAAGGCCCAGGGGGCGACTATGGCTACACCTTC	CSVEGPGGDYGYTF
few	TRBD1	TRBV11-2	TRBJ2-3	TGTGCCAGCAGCTTAAAATGGACAGGGGGCACAGATACGCAGTATTTT	CASSLKWTGGTDTQYF
many	.	TRBV25-1	TRBJ2-1	TGTGCCAGCAGGGCCCCCGGGACAAAAGGACTGAATGAGCAGTTCTTC	CASRAPGTKGLNEQFF
few	.	TRBV5-1	TRBJ1-1	TGCGCCAGCAGCTCGTCAGTGAACACTGAAGCTTTCTTT	CASSSSVNTEAFF
few	TRBD1	TRBV15	TRBJ2-7	TGTGCCACCAGCAGAGAGCCGGGACAGGTCTACGAGCAGTACTTC	CATSREPGQVYEQYF
few	.	TRBV7-2	TRBJ1-1	TGTGCCAGCAGCTTAGTTTTTGGGACGGTGAACACTGAAGCTTTCTTT	CASSLVFGTVNTEAFF
.	.	TRBV4-3	TRBJ2-7	TGCGCCAGCAGCCAAGCCGTGGGGCGAGGAAGGGGCGAGCAGTACTTC	CASSQAVGRGRGEQYF
.	.	TRBV5-1	TRBJ2-3	TGCGCCAGCAGCCCAGGGACCGTTGGGGGCACAGATACGCAGTATTTT	CASSPGTVGGTDTQYF
many	TRBD2	TRBV7-3	TRBJ2-3	TGTGCCAGCAGCCCCGGACTAGCGCAAAGGACAGATACGCAGTATTTT	CASSPGLAQRTDTQYF
many	TRBD2	TRBV20-1	TRBJ2-1	TGCAGTGCTATAAGCTCCGGGGGGGCCTATCCCAATGAGCAGTTCTTC	CSAISSGGAYPNEQFF
.	TRBD1	TRBV11-2	TRBJ1-4	TGTGCCAGCAGACCTAACAGGGGAAAGGAAAAACTGTTTTTT	CASRPNRGKEKLFF
many	.	TRBV5-1	TRBJ2-1	TGCGCCAGCAGCTCCCAGGGTCGCCAGTTCTTC	CASSSQGRQFF
many	.	TRBV11-1	TRBJ2-6	TGTGCCAGCAGCTTAGATATCTCTGGGGCCAACGTCCTGACTTTC	CASSLDISGANVLTF
few	.	TRBV7-2	TRBJ1-5	TGTGCCAGCAGCGATCCAGGGGCATCCCTAAATAGCAATCAGCCCCAGCATTTT	CASSDPGASLNSNQPQHF
few	.	TRBV10-3	TRBJ1-3	TGTGCCATCAGTGGACAGGTCTCTGGAAACACCATATATTTT	CAISGQVSGNTIYF